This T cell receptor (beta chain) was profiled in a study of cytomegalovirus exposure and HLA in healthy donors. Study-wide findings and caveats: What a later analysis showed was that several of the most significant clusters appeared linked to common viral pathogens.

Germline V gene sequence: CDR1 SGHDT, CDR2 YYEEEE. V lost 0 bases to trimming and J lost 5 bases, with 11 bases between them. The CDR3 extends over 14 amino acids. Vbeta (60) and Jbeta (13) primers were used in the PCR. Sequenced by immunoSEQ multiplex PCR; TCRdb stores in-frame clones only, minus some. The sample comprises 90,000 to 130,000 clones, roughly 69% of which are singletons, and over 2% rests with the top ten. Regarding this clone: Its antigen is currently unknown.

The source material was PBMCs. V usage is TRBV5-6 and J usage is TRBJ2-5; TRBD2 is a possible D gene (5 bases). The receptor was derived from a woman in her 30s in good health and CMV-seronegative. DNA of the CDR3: TGTGCCAGCAGCTTGGACCCGGGGAGTGAGACCCAGTACTTC. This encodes CASSLDPGSETQYF.